One and the same sample provided the 25 T cell receptor beta chains below, sequenced in a study of blood T cell repertoires in COVID-19. Method: immunoSEQ multiplex PCR; TCRdb's copy keeps in-frame clones and lacks some. Among some 47,000 clones listed, approximately 86% were seen once. Sequencing used peripheral blood. These receptors all stem from an elderly woman in a cohort sampled during active or convalescent COVID-19.

DNA for the CDR3: TGTGCCAGTAGTAGACAGGGTCGGGAAAAACTGTTTTTT. This gives the protein CASSRQGREKLFF. This sequence joins TRBV19 and TRBJ1-4; 7 bases line up with TRBD1. V dropped 4 bases and J dropped 8; count of bases not matched to a gene: 4. Germline loops: CDR1 LNHDA, CDR2 SQIVND (reference sequence). The CDR3 loop spans 13 amino acids.

The gene calls are TRBV11-3 and TRBJ1-2; a weak D match, TRBD1 (6 bases). Trimming shortened V by 5 bases and J by 4 bases, and 14 bases separated the two germline ends. Germline loops: CDR1 SGHNT, CDR2 YENEEA. The CDR3 length is 14 residues. CDR3 sequence: CASSPADSVYGYTF. CDR3 bases: TGTGCCAGCAGCCCGGCGGACAGTGTCTATGGCTACACCTTC.

This clone was recorded once. The chain uses TRBV6-6 and TRBJ2-1, with D tentatively TRBD2 (6 bases). The germline V gene has CDR1 MNHNY and CDR2 SVGAGI (reference sequence). With 6 bases removed from V and 4 bases from J, the gap between germline ends came to 19 bases. The CDR3 totals 16 residues. The CDR3 region is CASSPARTILYNEQFF. CDR3 DNA sequence: TGTGCCAGCAGCCCCGCGCGGACTATATTATACAATGAGCAGTTCTTC.

This clone was seen more than once but under ten times. The sample carries other DNA sequences with the same CDR3. The rearrangement joins TRBV7-8 to TRBJ1-1; 9 bases align to TRBD1. The junction had 1 base not matched to a gene; V was cut back by 3 bases and J by 5 bases. The V gene's germline CDR1 is SGHVS and CDR2 FQNEAQ. The length of the CDR3 is 13 residues. In DNA, the CDR3 is TGTGCCAGCAGCTTCGGACAGGGGACTGAAGCTTTCTTT. Translating it yields CASSFGQGTEAFF. The full variable domain, rest sourced from reference TRBV7-8 and TRBJ1-1, is GAGVSQSPRYKVAKRGQDVALRCDPISGHVSLFWYQQALGQGPEFLTYFQNEAQLDKSGLPSDRFFAERPEGSVSTLKIQRTQQEDSAVYLCASSFGQGTEAFFGQGTRLTVV.

V usage is TRBV7-2 and J usage is TRBJ1-5; TRBD1 might be the D (5 bases). Germline CDR1 and CDR2: SGHTA and FQGNSA. V lost 2 bases, J lost 5 bases, and 13 bases lay in between. The CDR3 length is 15 residues. CDR3 nucleotide sequence: TGTGCCAGCAGCTTAAGGGCAGGGCTGGATCAGCCCCAGCATTTT. This gives the protein CASSLRAGLDQPQHF.

The chain is built from TRBV7-2 and TRBJ1-1, with a weak D call TRBD1 (5 bases). The CDR3 consists of 13 residues. V was shortened by 8 bases and J by 1 base, with 11 bases between the two germline ends. Looked up from germline, CDR1 is SGHTA and CDR2 is FQGNSA. The CDR3 loop is CASVSGGNTEAFF. CDR3 nucleotides: TGTGCCAGCGTCTCCGGGGGGAACACTGAAGCTTTCTTT.

V is TRBV7-9 and J is TRBJ1-6; tentatively, D is TRBD1 (6 bases). The CDR3 runs 15 residues. Trimming removed 5 bases from V and 10 bases from J, with 18 bases in between. Looked up from germline, CDR1 is SEHNR and CDR2 is FQNEAQ (reference sequence). Here the CDR3 DNA reads TGTGCCAGCAGCGTATCTGGGGGCTTGCAATCACCCCTCCACTTT. This encodes CASSVSGGLQSPLHF.

The gene calls are TRBV23-1 and TRBJ1-5; a weak D match, TRBD1 (5 bases). TRBV23-1 is recorded as an ORF, its role being uncertain. This CDR3 spans 15 amino acids. The V end lost 3 bases, the J end lost 6 bases, and 15 bases lay between the germline ends. CDR3 nucleotide sequence: TGCGCCAGCAGTCACCCAACCCAGGGAAGTCAGCCCCAGCATTTT. This sequence encodes CASSHPTQGSQPQHF.

The V and J genes are TRBV9 and TRBJ1-2; D not certain. This CDR3 has 13 residues. With 0 bases removed from V and 6 bases from J, the gap between germline ends came to 9 bases. From germline, CDR1 is SGDLS and CDR2 YYNGEE. CDR3 residues: CASSVGAGDGYTF. As DNA, the CDR3 is TGTGCCAGCAGCGTAGGGGCGGGAGATGGCTACACCTTC.

In DNA, the CDR3 is TGCGCCAGCAGCTTAGGGGGCGCGAACGAAAAACTGTTTTTT. Translating gives CASSLGGANEKLFF. This chain joins TRBV5-1 and TRBJ1-4, with 7 bases fitting TRBD1. The CDR3 has 14 residues. Trimming removed 2 bases from V and 8 bases from J; junction bases left unmatched: 6. From germline, CDR1 is SGHRS and CDR2 YFSETQ. The full variable domain, its missing parts supplied by reference TRBV5-1 and TRBJ1-4, is KAGVTQTPRYLIKTRGQQVTLSCSPISGHRSVSWYQQTPGQGLQFLFEYFSETQRNKGNFPGRFSGRQFSNSRSEMNVSTLELGDSALYLCASSLGGANEKLFFGSGTQLSVL.

The V call is TRBV29-1, the J call TRBJ1-1; maybe TRBD1 (5 bases). Germline CDR1 is SQVTM and CDR2 is ANQGSEA. The length of the CDR3 is 13 residues. The ends were cut back, 2 bases at V and 0 bases at J, with 7 bases in the middle. In nucleotides, the CDR3 is TGCAGCGTTGAAAGACAGATGAACACTGAAGCTTTCTTT. Translated, it gives CSVERQMNTEAFF.

V usage is TRBV3-1 (or the pseudogene TRBV3-2) and J usage is TRBJ1-1; possibly TRBD1 for D (6 bases). Germline V gene data show CDR1 as LGHDT and CDR2 as YNNKEL (reference sequence). V gave up 6 bases and J gave up 0 bases, with 8 bases separating them. The CDR3 covers 13 residues. As DNA, the CDR3 is TGTGCCAGCAGACAGGGCATGAACACTGAAGCTTTCTTT. Its protein product is CASRQGMNTEAFF.

The gene calls are TRBV3-1 (or the pseudogene TRBV3-2) and TRBJ1-6; 9 nucleotides match TRBD1. This CDR3 has 14 residues. Germline-derived CDR1 and CDR2 are LGHDT and YNNKEL (reference sequence). Germline trimming cut 4 bases from V and 10 bases from J; bases unmatched to any gene: 5. CDR3 sequence reads: CASSPGTGRSPLHF. The CDR3, as DNA: TGTGCCAGCAGCCCCGGGACAGGGCGCTCACCCCTCCACTTT.

This sequence joins TRBV6-6 and TRBJ2-2; possible D gene TRBD2, 6 bases. CDR3 size: 16 residues. The V gene's germline CDR1 is MNHNY and CDR2 SVGAGI (reference sequence). Trimming took 4 bases from V and 0 from J, leaving 12 bases between them. The CDR3 sequence is CASSSRDSTNTGELFF. The CDR3, as DNA: TGTGCCAGCAGTTCCAGGGACTCCACGAACACCGGGGAGCTGTTTTTT.

This clone came up once. Relative to the germline gene, one junction end is altered; a read error may explain this. The CDR3 loop reads CASSLAGYREQYF. The CDR3 nucleotides are TGTGCCAGCAGTTTAGCAGGGTACCGGGAGCAGTACTTC. The rearrangement uses TRBV11-3 and TRBJ2-7; weak D call: TRBD1 (5 bases). Looked up from germline, CDR1 is SGHNT and CDR2 is YENEEA. The CDR3 has 13 amino acids.

The genes are TRBV28 and TRBJ1-3; 7 positions match TRBD1. The CDR3 loop spans 13 amino acids. V lost 6 bases to trimming and J lost 1 base; unmatched junction nucleotides: 0. Germline V gives CDR1 MDHEN, CDR2 SYDVKM. The CDR3 here is CASRTGSGNTIYF. CDR3 DNA sequence: TGTGCCAGCAGGACAGGGTCTGGAAACACCATATATTTT. Full variable domain (outside the CDR3, taken from reference TRBV28 and TRBJ1-3): DVKVTQSSRYLVKRTGEKVFLECVQDMDHENMFWYRQDPGLGLRLIYFSYDVKMKEKGDIPEGYSVSREKKERFSLILESASTNQTSMYLCASRTGSGNTIYFGEGSWLTVV.

The CDR3 DNA follows: TGTGCCAGCAGTTACTTCGGGGGGCGTGCAGATACGCAGTATTTT. This gives the protein CASSYFGGRADTQYF. This rearrangement joins TRBV6-2 or TRBV6-3 to TRBJ2-3; possibly TRBD2 for D (7 bases). This CDR3 comprises 15 residues. Germline loops: CDR1 MNHEY, CDR2 SVGEGT. Deletions cut 1 base from V and 4 bases from J, with 12 bases between.

The CDR3 sequence: CASSPPTGVEGGYTF. The CDR3 nucleotides are TGTGCCAGCAGCCCCCCGACAGGGGTCGAAGGAGGCTACACCTTC. V is TRBV4-2 and J is TRBJ1-2, with TRBD1 identical over 8 bases. Germline assignment: CDR1 LGHNA and CDR2 YNFKEQ. The CDR3 sequence is 15 residues long. Trimming removed 4 bases from V and 8 bases from J; junction bases left unmatched: 12.

The chain recombines TRBV6-2 or TRBV6-3 with TRBJ1-4, with 11 positions matching TRBD1. This CDR3 is built from 20 residues. The V gene end was trimmed by 0 bases and the J gene end by 5 bases; junction bases not matched to a gene: 14. CDR1 is MNHEY, CDR2 SVGEGT, per germline. The CDR3 DNA is TGTGCCAGCAGTTACTCGCCGGGACAGGGGGTGAGGGCCCCAAATGAAAAACTGTTTTTT. Residues: CASSYSPGQGVRAPNEKLFF.

The V gene is TRBV19, the J gene TRBJ1-2; 7 positions match TRBD1. CDR1 and CDR2 from the germline V gene are LNHDA and SQIVND (reference sequence). J lost 2 bases, V lost 7 bases, and 7 bases had no gene match. The CDR3 spans 14 residues. The CDR3 sequence: CASTLTGRNYGYTF. DNA for the CDR3: TGTGCCAGTACCCTGACAGGGAGGAACTATGGCTACACCTTC. Full variable domain (rest looked up from reference TRBV19 and TRBJ1-2): DGGITQSPKYLFRKEGQNVTLSCEQNLNHDAMYWYRQDPGQGLRLIYYSQIVNDFQKGDIAEGYSVSREKKESFPLTVTSAQKNPTAFYLCASTLTGRNYGYTFGSGTRLTVV.

This chain connects TRBV9 to TRBJ1-1, with D possibly being TRBD1 (6 bases). The CDR3 totals 12 residues. Trimming took 7 bases from V and 4 from J, leaving 11 bases between them. Germline CDR1 reads SGDLS; CDR2 reads YYNGEE. Here the CDR3 reads CASGTGSTEAFF. CDR3 in DNA: TGTGCCAGCGGTACAGGGAGCACTGAAGCTTTCTTT.

This rearrangement joins TRBV19 to TRBJ1-5; D remains ambiguous. V lost 5 bases to trimming and J lost 3 bases, with 14 bases between them. CDR1 LNHDA and CDR2 SQIVND come from the germline V gene (reference sequence). The CDR3 extends over 15 amino acids. The CDR3 sequence is CASSPRPRDNQPQHF. DNA for the CDR3: TGTGCCAGTAGTCCGCGCCCTCGGGACAATCAGCCCCAGCATTTT. Variable domain in full (rest from reference TRBV19 and TRBJ1-5): DGGITQSPKYLFRKEGQNVTLSCEQNLNHDAMYWYRQDPGQGLRLIYYSQIVNDFQKGDIAEGYSVSREKKESFPLTVTSAQKNPTAFYLCASSPRPRDNQPQHFGDGTRLSIL.

The chain uses TRBV11-2 and TRBJ1-3, with a tentative D call TRBD1 (6 bases). Trimming shortened V by 5 bases and J by 4 bases, and 9 bases separated the two germline ends. Germline CDR1 reads SGHAT; CDR2 reads FQNNGV. The CDR3 is 13 amino acids. For the CDR3, the DNA is TGTGCCAGCAGCCAAACAGGGGGAAACACCATATATTTT. Translating gives CASSQTGGNTIYF.

This clone has just one count. V is TRBV7-6 and J is TRBJ2-7, with TRBD2 identical over 12 bases. The CDR3 totals 14 residues. Per the germline V gene, CDR1 is SGHVS and CDR2 is FNYEAQ. The V and J ends lost 4 bases and 6 bases, in that order; junction bases with no gene match: 4. The CDR3 reads CASSSWTSGAEQYF. CDR3 sequence (DNA): TGTGCCAGCAGCTCGTGGACTAGCGGGGCCGAGCAGTACTTC.

The chain combines TRBV9 with TRBJ2-1; 12 bases map to TRBD2. V lost 4 bases, J lost 5 bases, and 7 bases stayed unmatched. The germline V gene has CDR1 SGDLS and CDR2 YYNGEE. The CDR3 covers 16 residues. CDR3 amino acids: CASSPSSGRVHNEQFF. The CDR3 bases are TGTGCCAGCAGCCCCTCTAGCGGGAGGGTCCACAATGAGCAGTTCTTC.